This T cell receptor (beta chain) stems from a study of cytomegalovirus exposure and HLA in healthy donors (dated by TCRdb to 2015 to 2018). For the study in its entirety: In an earlier analysis of fewer than 750 of the donors, approximately 300 Gb of sequence data and approximately 100 million unique TCR beta sequences from about 179 million T cells were reported. Approximately 300 gigabases of sequencing data and some 85 million unique TCR sequences were included in an early release covering about 620 HLA-typed donors. The genetic ancestry cluster associated with self-reported Caucasian donors included roughly 84% of the 350 to 500 genotyped donors. The study aimed to test whether signatures of past pathogen exposure could be identified by cataloging public T cell receptors. The study used immunosequencing to profile the T cell repertoires of some 600 subjects and linked those repertoires to cytomegalovirus serostatus. Besides the first cohort of 666 subjects, a separate validation cohort made up of 95 to 150 different subjects was used. High-throughput TCR immunosequencing, statistical association of individual TCRs with disease status, and machine learning were combined to predict cytomegalovirus infection status. A later analysis re-examined previously published TCR beta repertoires from 600 to 700 donors and added high-resolution HLA genotyping to investigate patterns of TCR occurrence. Rather than using new phenotypic data, the later analysis identified candidate immune exposures from TCR beta sequences and from how often those sequences occurred across donors. An earlier analysis of some 600 of the donors applied high-throughput TCR beta sequencing to assess whether each TCR beta V gene segment acted as functional or pseudogenic. Donor age, sex, ethnicity and CMV serostatus were compiled together with the repertoire data. Genome-wide SNP genotypes for about 65% of the 666 donors were used in a later genetic analysis, which treated that subset as a discovery cohort. All discovery cohort repertoires had been generated using a single sequencing platform. Class I and class II HLA loci were covered by the typing at four-digit resolution. The number of donors typed differed by locus, with roughly 629-640 for A, B, C, DRB1 and DQB1, roughly 520 for DQA1, about 610 for DPA1, and around 450 for DPB1. Five DR-DQ haplotypes were treated as single units for association and clustering because of strong linkage in the cohort. Across around 400 genotyped donors of the cohort, an average of approximately 240,000 unique TCR beta nucleotide sequences per donor were sequenced, and roughly a sixth of those sequences were non-productive.

Libraries were made using the immunoSEQ multiplex PCR assay. The multiplex PCR relied on a mix of 60 forward primers for TCR Vbeta segments and 13 reverse primers for TCR Jbeta segments. The CDR3 region of rearranged TCR beta genes was amplified from genomic DNA with a multiplex PCR assay. On the Illumina HiSeq System, the amplified TCR beta libraries were sequenced as 87-base-pair reads. The published analysis was carried out like this. A later analysis counted some 80 million unique TCR beta chains across the 500 to 850 repertoires, and roughly 11 million of these chains were shared by at least two donors. Raw reads were error-corrected and collapsed into unique sequences with a nearest-neighbor algorithm that merged closely related sequences to remove PCR and sequencing errors. To assign V, D and J gene segments, CDR3 sequences were aligned to IMGT reference sequences. Each retained sequence needed at least a six-nucleotide match to both a V gene segment and a J gene segment. Rearrangements were classified as productive when the CDR3 lacked stop codons and remained in frame with V and J, and all other rearrangements were classified as non-productive. CDR3 was defined according to IMGT convention as the region running from the second conserved V-encoded cysteine to the conserved J-encoded phenylalanine. The earlier analysis of about 610 of the donors excluded any sequence lacking an unambiguous match to a single V gene segment. In an earlier analysis of approximately 590 of the donors, a V segment was called functional when productive rearrangements were above 56.7%, and segregating when the standard deviation between donors exceeded 5%. A statistical classification framework was built to diagnose cytomegalovirus status from the catalog of TCR beta chain sequences. In a later analysis, TCR nucleotide sequences were compared against IMGT/GENE-DB human TR gene sequences so that V and J genes could be assigned. In a later analysis, CDR3 sequences and most-parsimonious VDJ recombination scenarios were assigned using the TCRdist pipeline. In a later analysis, each TCR beta chain was defined by its CDR3 amino acid sequence together with its V-gene family, and reads lacking a unique V-gene family were excluded. In a later analysis, fewer than 600 highly shared, low-generation-probability nucleotide sequences were removed to address suspected cross-contamination and a sequencing artifact. In a later analysis, a clonal expansion index was calculated for each public chain from normalized within-repertoire ranks of inferred template counts. Generation probabilities in a later analysis came from a VDJ recombination model fitted to out-of-frame rearrangements, and those results were checked against IGoR. A later analysis scored TCR-TCR, TCR-HLA and TCR-CMV co-occurrence with hypergeometric tests, applying a repertoire-size bias correction to TCR pairs. False discovery rates were estimated in a later analysis by permuting HLA or CMV assignments 20 times. In a later analysis, co-occurring TCRs were grouped using DBSCAN, and TCRdist sequence similarity was added for clustering within HLA-allele-positive subsets. Repertoires with fewer than 30,000 or more than 120,000 public chains, plus five repertoires with anomalous nucleotide sharing, were excluded from co-occurrence clustering. TCRdb took over this immuneACCESS table, retaining in-frame rearrangements with V and J assigned. Such tables are incomplete; in checked studies, under half of the missing clones stem from an unresolved V gene, and the remainder is unexplained. That table is the source of V, J and clone size, and D and trimming were worked out from the DNA. In all, the sample holds more than 95,000 clones, and roughly 78% of those were seen once. About 11% of the sample rests with the top ten.

Paper-wide results and their limitations: A later analysis found that most CMV-associated TCR beta chains appeared HLA-restricted, with HLA associations seemingly driven largely by CMV exposure. When HLA alleles, especially DR and DQ, strongly co-occurred, TCR associations were difficult to assign to individual alleles. A further reported finding was that TCR beta sequences accurately predicted the HLA-A and HLA-B alleles for most subjects in the first cohort. In both the original and validation cohorts, the classifier was reported to diagnose cytomegalovirus status with high specificity and sensitivity. A later analysis reported that several top co-occurrence clusters appeared linked to parvovirus B19, influenza, CMV and Epstein-Barr virus. The presence/absence analyses assumed that sequencing depth was roughly uniform across donors, and that assumption may not be true. Linkage disequilibrium might explain the correlated functional status among segregating V segments, but an unknown experimental factor could not be ruled out. In a later analysis, HLA-associated TCR beta chains were found to be more clonally expanded and to have lower generation probabilities than equally common non-associated chains. In vitro tests confirmed that a few of the cytomegalovirus-associated TCR beta chains recognize cytomegalovirus antigens. Compared with the roughly 670-donor mean, donors in an Asian-associated ancestry cluster had fewer N-insertions in productive TCRs, according to a later genetic analysis. V-gene and J-gene trimming of TCR beta chains was associated with a missense DCLRE1C variant in a later genetic analysis, and the association was replicated in an independent cohort. In an earlier analysis of 450 to 750 of the donors, most TCR beta V segments appeared in productive rearrangements about 87% or about 30% of the time, broadly matching IMGT annotations. Some IMGT-functional V segments, including TRBV6-2 and TRBV6-3, could not be distinguished by the 87-base-pair reads and were therefore excluded. A total of 164 TCR beta chains were listed by the study as associated with cytomegalovirus. Over 15 rarely observed V segments, including chromosome 9 orphons, were excluded from the earlier analysis of several hundred of the donors because counts were too low. A cluster of highly shared sequence variants was judged likely to be a technical artifact of the sequencing pipeline. The only immune exposure information available for the cohort was CMV serostatus. In this cohort, only TCR beta chains were sequenced, and detectable features were limited by the absence of alpha or paired-chain data. A later analysis found that TCR association rates varied across HLA loci, with DRB1 alleles showing the most associated TCRs and HLA-C alleles the fewest. While some public TCRs were present in many individuals, most TCR sequences turned up only very rarely across donors. At a false discovery rate of 0.05, a later analysis linked under 20,000 TCR beta sequences to specific HLA alleles. According to the authors, the approach could potentially be generalized to other disease states and immunological phenotypes. Because HLA typing was unavailable for some donors at each locus, only the typed subset was used in association tests.

This clone was detected once. The antigen it binds to is not known. Base-call qualities are not available, and no considerably larger clone is one nucleotide away. Trimming takes 0 bases off V and 1 base off J; junction bases not matched to a gene: 6. The CDR3 has 17 amino acids, counting the end cysteine and phenylalanine. Only CDR3 DNA is held: 51 bases, read in frame from base 1. CDR1 and CDR2 were assigned from the germline V gene as LGHNA and YSLEER. The cohort was made up of 500 to 800 healthy bone marrow donors. All cohort members were sampled while nominally healthy, although unrecorded immune exposures were likely present. The donor was CMV seropositive and was included in the group of some 290 seropositive cohort members. Every donor gave a peripheral blood sample, and the peripheral blood mononuclear cells from that sample were used for TCR beta sequencing. Genomic DNA extraction from the blood cell samples was performed with the Qiagen DNeasy Blood Extraction Kit.

Sequencing was carried out using PBMCs. The receptor was isolated from a man between 25 and 39 years old in good health and CMV-seropositive. The rearrangement joined TRBV4-3 to TRBJ2-7; 10 bases in the middle match TRBD1. The DNA sequence follows: TGCGCCAGCAGCCAAGATTCTGCGGGACAGGGGTCCTACGAGCAGTACTTC. It translates as CASSQDSAGQGSYEQYF.